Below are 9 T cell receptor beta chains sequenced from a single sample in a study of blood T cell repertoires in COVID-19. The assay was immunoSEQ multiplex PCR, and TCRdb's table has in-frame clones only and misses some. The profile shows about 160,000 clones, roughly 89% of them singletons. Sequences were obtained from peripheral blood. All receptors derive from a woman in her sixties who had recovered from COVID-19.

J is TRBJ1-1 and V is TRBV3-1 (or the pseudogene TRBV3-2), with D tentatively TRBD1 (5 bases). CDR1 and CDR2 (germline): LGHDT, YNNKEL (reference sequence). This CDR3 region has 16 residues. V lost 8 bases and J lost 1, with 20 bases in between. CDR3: CASRHFGGSQNTEAFF. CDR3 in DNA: TGTGCCAGCCGTCACTTTGGGGGGAGTCAGAACACTGAAGCTTTCTTT.

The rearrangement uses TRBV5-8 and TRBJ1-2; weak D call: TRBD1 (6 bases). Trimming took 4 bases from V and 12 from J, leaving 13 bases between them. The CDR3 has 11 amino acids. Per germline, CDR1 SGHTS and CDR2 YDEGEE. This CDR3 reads CASSVSGTNTF. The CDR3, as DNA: TGTGCCAGCAGCGTCTCCGGGACAAACACCTTC.

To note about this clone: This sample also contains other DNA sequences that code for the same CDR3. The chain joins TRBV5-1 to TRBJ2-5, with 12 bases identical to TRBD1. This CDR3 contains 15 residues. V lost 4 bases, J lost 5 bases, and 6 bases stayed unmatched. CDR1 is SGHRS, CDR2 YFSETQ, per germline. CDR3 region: CASSLAGTGGETQYF. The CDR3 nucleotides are TGCGCCAGCAGCCTCGCCGGGACAGGGGGCGAGACCCAGTACTTC.

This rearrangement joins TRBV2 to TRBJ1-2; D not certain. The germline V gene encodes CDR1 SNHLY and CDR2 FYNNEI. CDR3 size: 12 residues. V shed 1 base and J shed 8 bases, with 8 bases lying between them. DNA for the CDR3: TGTGCCAGCAGTGAAGAAGAACGGGGCTACACCTTC. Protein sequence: CASSEEERGYTF. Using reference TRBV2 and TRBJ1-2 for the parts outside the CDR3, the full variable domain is EPEVTQTPSHQVTQMGQEVILRCVPISNHLYFYWYRQILGQKVEFLVSFYNNEISEKSEIFDDQFSVERPDGSNFTLKIRSTKLEDSAMYFCASSEEERGYTFGSGTRLTVV.

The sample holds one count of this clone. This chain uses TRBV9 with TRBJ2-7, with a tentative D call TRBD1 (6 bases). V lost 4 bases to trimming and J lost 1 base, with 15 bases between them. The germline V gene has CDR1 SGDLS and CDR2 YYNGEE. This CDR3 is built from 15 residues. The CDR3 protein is CASSPDRLISYEQYF. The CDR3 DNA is TGTGCCAGCAGCCCCGACAGGCTTATTTCCTACGAGCAGTACTTC.

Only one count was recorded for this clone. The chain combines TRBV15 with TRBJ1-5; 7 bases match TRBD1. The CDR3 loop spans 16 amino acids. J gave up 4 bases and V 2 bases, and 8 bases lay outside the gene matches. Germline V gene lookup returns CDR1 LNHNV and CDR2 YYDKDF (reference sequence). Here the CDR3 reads CATSRTTTGFNQPQHF. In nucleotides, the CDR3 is TGTGCCACCAGCAGAACCACGACAGGGTTTAATCAGCCCCAGCATTTT. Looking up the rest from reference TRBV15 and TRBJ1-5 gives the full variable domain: DAMVIQNPRYQVTQFGKPVTLSCSQTLNHNVMYWYQQKSSQAPKLLFHYYDKDFNNEADTPDNFQSRRPNTSFCFLDIRSPGLGDTAMYLCATSRTTTGFNQPQHFGDGTRLSIL.

DNA for the CDR3: TGTGCCAGCAGTCTAAGTTCAGATACGCAGTATTTT. Translation gives CASSLSSDTQYF. This chain uses TRBV12-3 or TRBV12-4 with TRBJ2-3; D unclear. CDR3 size: 12 residues. Trimming stripped 5 bases from V and 4 bases from J, with 7 bases between.

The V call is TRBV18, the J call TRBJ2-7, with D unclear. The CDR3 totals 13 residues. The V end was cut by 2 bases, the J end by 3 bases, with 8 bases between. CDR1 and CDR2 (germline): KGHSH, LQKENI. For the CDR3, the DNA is TGTGCCAGCTCACCATGGCAGGACTACGAGCAGTACTTC. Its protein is CASSPWQDYEQYF. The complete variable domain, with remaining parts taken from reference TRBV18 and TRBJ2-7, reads NAGVMQNPRHLVRRRGQEARLRCSPMKGHSHVYWYRQLPEEGLKFMVYLQKENIIDESGMPKERFSAEFPKEGPSILRIQQVVRGDSAAYFCASSPWQDYEQYFGPGTRLTVT.

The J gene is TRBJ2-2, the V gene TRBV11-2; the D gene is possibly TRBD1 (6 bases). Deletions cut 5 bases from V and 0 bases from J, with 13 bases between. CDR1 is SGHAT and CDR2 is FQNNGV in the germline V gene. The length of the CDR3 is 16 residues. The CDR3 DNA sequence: TGTGCCAGCAGCCCCGGACAGACTGCGAACACCGGGGAGCTGTTTTTT. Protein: CASSPGQTANTGELFF.